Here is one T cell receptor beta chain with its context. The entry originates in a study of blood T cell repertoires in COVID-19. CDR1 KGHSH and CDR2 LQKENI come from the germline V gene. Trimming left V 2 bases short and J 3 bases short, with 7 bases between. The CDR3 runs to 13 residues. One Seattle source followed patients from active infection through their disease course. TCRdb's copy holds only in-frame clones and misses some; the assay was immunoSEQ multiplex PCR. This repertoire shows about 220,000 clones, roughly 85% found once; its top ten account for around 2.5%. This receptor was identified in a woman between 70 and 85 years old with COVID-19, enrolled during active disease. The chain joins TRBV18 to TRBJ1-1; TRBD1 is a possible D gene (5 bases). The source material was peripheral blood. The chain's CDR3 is CASSPVRDTEAFF. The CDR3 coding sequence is TGTGCCAGCTCACCAGTCAGGGACACTGAAGCTTTCTTT.